One and the same sample provided the 5 T cell receptor beta chains below, sequenced in a study of T-cell memory formation after mild COVID-19. TCRdb re-analysed the 5' RACE reads in MiXCR, keeping a single row per CDR3 protein. The sample lists more than 450,000 distinct CDR3 sequences, roughly 18% seen once, with around 12% in the top ten. Sequenced sample: PBMCs or a T cell subset sorted from them (not recorded which). The receptors derive from an adult woman who had mild COVID-19 (a few samples of this study predate the infection). Cell type and time point are not known.

V usage is TRBV20-1 and J usage is TRBJ2-1; maybe TRBD2 (6 bases). Germline lookup yields CDR1 DFQATT and CDR2 SNEGSKA (reference sequence). V was clipped by 3 bases and J by 0 bases, with 15 bases between them. The CDR3 contains 16 residues. The CDR3 is CSASPRGASSYNEQFF. The CDR3 DNA reads TGCAGTGCTAGTCCCCGCGGGGCGAGCTCCTACAATGAGCAGTTCTTC.

This clonotype turned up a few times. This sequence joins TRBV5-5 and TRBJ1-5; D is unresolved. The V gene's germline CDR1 is SGHKS and CDR2 YYEKEE (reference sequence). The CDR3 consists of 17 residues. The V and J ends lost 0 bases and 1 base respectively, with 14 bases between them. DNA of the CDR3: TGTGCCAGCAGCTTGGCCGCCGGAGGGATAAGCAATCAGCCCCAGCATTTT. Translated, it gives CASSLAAGGISNQPQHF.

This clonotype was seen a handful of times. The V call is TRBV12-3 or TRBV12-4, the J call TRBJ1-1; TRBD1 aligns across 9 bases. This CDR3 contains 16 residues. V gave up 6 bases and J gave up 3 bases; unmatched junction bases: 11. The CDR3, as DNA: TGTGCCAGCAGCCGAAGACAGGGGGTAGGGGACACTGAAGCTTTCTTT. Translated, it gives CASSRRQGVGDTEAFF.

CDR3 loop: CASSQVGGGPHEQYF. The CDR3 DNA reads as TGTGCCAGCAGCCAAGTTGGGGGGGGGCCCCACGAGCAGTACTTC. This rearrangement joins TRBV4-2 to TRBJ2-7; TRBD2 might be the D (7 bases). Germline assignment: CDR1 LGHNA and CDR2 YNFKEQ. The CDR3 loop spans 15 amino acids. Trimming stripped 1 base from V and 5 bases from J, with 15 bases between.

This clonotype was counted a few times. This chain joins TRBV7-8 and TRBJ1-2; D gene ambiguous. V gave up 1 base and J gave up 6 bases, with 15 bases separating them. The CDR3 spans 15 residues. Germline CDR1 SGHVS, CDR2 FQNEAQ. The CDR3 region is CASSLVVEQPHGYTF. CDR3 coding DNA: TGTGCCAGCAGCTTAGTAGTGGAACAGCCCCATGGCTACACCTTC.